These 24 T cell receptor beta chains were sequenced from one sample in a study of pediatric ulcerative colitis. One to two pinch biopsies were taken from the rectum during colonoscopy. Libraries were prepared by immunoSEQ multiplex PCR; TCRdb keeps only in-frame clonotypes and omits some of them. Of more than 35,000 clones in the sample, around three quarters were seen once. The source material was gut tissue. These receptors came from a boy aged 10-17 years with moderate ulcerative colitis.

The chain has TRBV28 and TRBJ2-7; 8 bases are a match to TRBD1. The ends lost 2 bases at V and 3 bases at J; junction bases unmatched: 6. CDR1 and CDR2 (germline): MDHEN, SYDVKM. The CDR3 contains 15 residues. The CDR3 DNA reads as TGTGCCAGCAGTTTACTGGGACAGGTCAACTACGAGCAGTACTTC. Protein sequence: CASSLLGQVNYEQYF. Full variable domain (remainder filled in from reference TRBV28 and TRBJ2-7): DVKVTQSSRYLVKRTGEKVFLECVQDMDHENMFWYRQDPGLGLRLIYFSYDVKMKEKGDIPEGYSVSREKKERFSLILESASTNQTSMYLCASSLLGQVNYEQYFGPGTRLTVT.

The chain couples TRBV15 to TRBJ2-1; D remains ambiguous. The CDR3 runs 13 residues. Germline V CDR1 and CDR2: LNHNV, YYDKDF (reference sequence). Trimming removed 9 bases from V and 6 bases from J, with 15 bases in between. The CDR3 is CATRHARPNEQFF. The CDR3 nucleotides are TGTGCCACACGACACGCTAGACCCAATGAGCAGTTCTTC.

This clone appeared a few times. This chain connects TRBV7-9 to TRBJ2-1; D gene uncertain. Trimming shortened V by 1 base and J by 10 bases, and 11 bases separated the two germline ends. Per germline, CDR1 SEHNR and CDR2 FQNEAQ (reference sequence). This CDR3 has 13 amino acids. CDR3 DNA: TGTGCCAGCAGCTTAGGTAACCAAGGGGAGCAGTTCTTC. It yields the protein CASSLGNQGEQFF.

V gene TRBV28 combines with J gene TRBJ2-5; D gene ambiguous. Germline V lookup: CDR1 MDHEN, CDR2 SYDVKM. V lost 4 bases and J lost 5, with 8 bases in between. The CDR3 has 12 amino acids. DNA for the CDR3: TGTGCCAGCAGTTCCACTGGGGAGACCCAGTACTTC. Translating it yields CASSSTGETQYF.

This rearrangement joins TRBV11-2 to TRBJ2-3, with TRBD1 matching 10 bases. Trimming took 4 bases from V and 4 from J; bases not matched to a gene: 11. CDR1 and CDR2 (germline): SGHAT, FQNNGV. CDR3 size: 17 residues. CDR3 DNA sequence: TGTGCCAGCAGCTCCACTTGGGGGACAGGGGAGGCAGATACGCAGTATTTT. Residues: CASSSTWGTGEADTQYF.

This clone was detected only a few times. The V and J genes are TRBV25-1 and TRBJ1-1; 7 bases align to TRBD1. CDR1 is MGHDK and CDR2 is SYGVNS in the germline V gene. After removal of 6 bases from V and 1 base from J, the junction contained 8 bases not matched to a gene. The CDR3 runs 15 residues. CDR3 sequence reads: CASSGSGTANTEAFF. The DNA of the CDR3 is TGTGCCAGCAGCGGATCCGGGACAGCGAACACTGAAGCTTTCTTT.

This sequence joins TRBV4-2 and TRBJ1-5; 9 positions match TRBD1. Germline loops: CDR1 LGHNA, CDR2 YNFKEQ. The CDR3 length is 15 residues. V dropped 4 bases and J dropped 6; count of bases not matched to a gene: 7. The CDR3 is CASSPRTGEIQPQHF. Here the CDR3 DNA reads TGTGCCAGCAGCCCGAGGACAGGGGAAATTCAGCCCCAGCATTTT.

V and J are TRBV5-1 and TRBJ1-2, with D possibly TRBD1 on 6 matching bases. V was shortened by 4 bases and J by 1 base, with 23 bases between the two germline ends. CDR1 and CDR2 (germline): SGHRS, YFSETQ. The CDR3 is 18 amino acids. CDR3 DNA sequence: TGCGCCAGCAGCGATACTTTTAGAGACAGGAAGGTTAACTATGGCTACACCTTC. It codes for CASSDTFRDRKVNYGYTF. Combining the CDR3 with reference TRBV5-1 and TRBJ1-2 gives the whole variable domain KAGVTQTPRYLIKTRGQQVTLSCSPISGHRSVSWYQQTPGQGLQFLFEYFSETQRNKGNFPGRFSGRQFSNSRSEMNVSTLELGDSALYLCASSDTFRDRKVNYGYTFGSGTRLTVV.

The CDR3 region is CASSQALVADGYTF. CDR3 bases: TGCGCCAGCAGCCAAGCATTGGTGGCCGATGGCTACACCTTC. V is TRBV4-1 and J is TRBJ1-2, with D hard to call. This CDR3 is built from 14 residues. Trimming removed 1 base at V and 6 bases at J, with 12 bases between. From germline, CDR1 is MGHRA and CDR2 YSYEKL.

This clone was seen just once. The V call is TRBV7-2, the J call TRBJ1-2; 10 bases align to TRBD1. There are 15 residues in the CDR3. V dropped 6 bases and J dropped 5; count of bases not matched to a gene: 9. Germline V gives CDR1 SGHTA, CDR2 FQGNSA. DNA of the CDR3: TGTGCCAGCAGTCCAGGGACAGGGGAATGGTATGGCTACACCTTC. It encodes CASSPGTGEWYGYTF.

The table lists this clone with a few counts. In the same sample, other DNA sequences code for this CDR3. The chain employs TRBV9 and TRBJ1-4; D remains unclear. Trimming took 0 bases from V and 5 from J, leaving 8 bases between them. The CDR3 runs to 14 residues. Germline CDR1 and CDR2: SGDLS and YYNGEE. The CDR3 DNA follows: TGTGCCAGCAGCGTAGGCCAGAGGAATGAAAAACTGTTTTTT. It codes for CASSVGQRNEKLFF.

This sequence joins TRBV5-1 and TRBJ2-7, with D perhaps assigned TRBD1 or TRBD2 (5 bases each). V shed 4 bases and J shed 5 bases, with 16 bases lying between them. The germline V gene has CDR1 SGHRS and CDR2 YFSETQ. The CDR3 consists of 14 residues. The CDR3 DNA reads TGCGCCAGCAGCCCCGGGACCGGCCTCCACGAGCAGTACTTC. Amino acid sequence: CASSPGTGLHEQYF.

The chain uses TRBV5-4 and TRBJ1-2; tentatively, D is TRBD1 (6 bases). Trimming cost V 0 bases and J 5 bases, with 11 bases left between them. Germline CDR1 and CDR2: SGHNT and YYREEE (reference sequence). The CDR3 has 14 residues. CDR3 DNA sequence: TGTGCCAGCAGCTTGGCCCAGGACAGATATGGCTACACCTTC. Its translation is CASSLAQDRYGYTF.

The chain employs TRBV6-1 and TRBJ1-6, with 7 bases fitting TRBD1. Looked up from germline, CDR1 is MNHNS and CDR2 is SASEGT. This CDR3 has 15 amino acids. The V and J ends lost 10 bases and 2 bases, in that order; junction bases with no gene match: 8. In DNA form, the CDR3 reads TGTGCCACCCACAGGGGTGGGGCCTATAATTCACCCCTCCACTTT. Its translation: CATHRGGAYNSPLHF.

The rearrangement links TRBV19 to TRBJ1-5; D not certain. V was shortened by 5 bases and J by 6 bases, with 8 bases between the two germline ends. The length of the CDR3 is 12 residues. Per germline, CDR1 LNHDA and CDR2 SQIVND (reference sequence). This CDR3 reads CASSPVSQPQHF. The CDR3 nucleotides read TGTGCCAGTAGTCCCGTCTCTCAGCCCCAGCATTTT.

CDR3 amino acids: CATSRIEGSGTEAFF. The CDR3 DNA follows: TGTGCCACCAGCAGAATTGAGGGCTCAGGGACTGAAGCTTTCTTT. V usage is TRBV15 and J usage is TRBJ1-1, with D maybe TRBD1 (5 bases). The V and J ends lost 2 bases and 5 bases respectively, with 15 bases between them. The CDR3 totals 15 residues. Germline-derived CDR1 and CDR2 are LNHNV and YYDKDF (reference sequence).

The chain's CDR3 is CASSPVGGTQYF. CDR3 in DNA: TGTGCCAGCAGTCCCGTTGGCGGGACCCAGTACTTC. The rearrangement links TRBV27 to TRBJ2-5; the D is unclear. The CDR3 is 12 amino acids. V gave up 5 bases and J gave up 7 bases, with 11 bases separating them. The V gene's germline CDR1 is MNHEY and CDR2 SMNVEV (reference sequence).

The V gene is TRBV4-2, the J gene TRBJ2-1; tentatively, D is TRBD2 (5 bases). Germline V gene sequence: CDR1 LGHNA, CDR2 YNFKEQ. CDR3 length: 15 residues. V lost 1 base and J 11 bases, leaving 18 bases between the germline ends. CDR3 bases: TGTGCCAGCAGCCAAGCCGACCGGACTTCGCAGCAGCAGTTCTTC. Protein product: CASSQADRTSQQQFF.

This chain uses TRBV30 with TRBJ1-5; D gene ambiguous. V lost 3 bases to trimming and J lost 2 bases, with 14 bases between them. Germline assignment: CDR1 GTSNPN and CDR2 SVGIG (reference sequence). This CDR3 contains 15 residues. CDR3 amino acids: CAWSRWASGNQPQHF. CDR3 bases: TGTGCCTGGAGCAGGTGGGCATCGGGCAATCAGCCCCAGCATTTT.

The chain employs TRBV27 and TRBJ1-1, with TRBD1 matching 11 bases. V lost 5 bases and J lost 0; bases outside the gene matches: 5. Germline V gene lookup returns CDR1 MNHEY and CDR2 SMNVEV (reference sequence). CDR3 length equals 16 residues. Written as DNA, the CDR3 is TGTGCCAGCAGTCTAGGACAGGGGGCGGTGAACACTGAAGCTTTCTTT. This encodes CASSLGQGAVNTEAFF.

The gene calls are TRBV15 and TRBJ2-2, with 7 positions matching TRBD2. The CDR3 runs to 16 residues. V gave up 1 base and J gave up 2 bases; unmatched junction bases: 4. Germline CDR1 LNHNV, CDR2 YYDKDF (reference sequence). CDR3 region: CATSRGAGDNTGELFF. The CDR3 bases are TGTGCCACCAGCAGAGGGGCGGGAGATAACACCGGGGAGCTGTTTTTT.

This clone was detected a few times. V and J are TRBV2 and TRBJ2-1; 9 bases are shared with TRBD2. The CDR3 contains 17 residues. CDR1 is SNHLY, CDR2 FYNNEI, per germline. V lost 5 bases, J lost 6 bases, and 14 bases stayed unmatched. CDR3 residues: CASSSRRLAESGNEQFF. The CDR3 nucleotides read TGTGCCAGCAGTTCGCGTCGACTAGCGGAGTCCGGCAATGAGCAGTTCTTC.

The chain recombines TRBV5-6 with TRBJ2-7; D remains ambiguous. This CDR3 comprises 12 residues. V lost 6 bases, J lost 4 bases, and 11 bases lay in between. Germline loops: CDR1 SGHDT, CDR2 YYEEEE. The CDR3 loop reads CASTKGLYEQYF. Written as DNA, the CDR3 is TGTGCCAGCACCAAAGGGTTATACGAGCAGTACTTC.

J is TRBJ2-5 and V is TRBV19; D is undetermined. Germline-derived CDR1 and CDR2 are LNHDA and SQIVND (reference sequence). Trimming pared 7 bases from V and 1 base from J, leaving 16 bases between. The CDR3 consists of 15 residues. The chain's CDR3 is CASKDSNSPQETQYF. CDR3 in DNA: TGTGCCAGTAAAGATTCTAACAGCCCCCAAGAGACCCAGTACTTC.